This T cell receptor (beta chain) comes out of a study of blood T cell repertoires in COVID-19. Across the whole study: COVID-19 samples, acute and convalescent, were from the United States, Italy and Spain.

CDR1 is SGHDT and CDR2 is YYEEEE in the germline V gene. The trim removed 2 bases at V and 3 bases at J, leaving 2 bases unmatched. This CDR3 has 13 residues. The method was immunoSEQ multiplex PCR; TCRdb's version includes in-frame clones alone and lacks a portion of them. The sample shows 200,000 to 250,000 clones, more than 65% of them seen only once. For this clone: A read error is likely here: a far larger clone is one base away.

Sequencing was performed on peripheral blood. The receptor was isolated from a woman of 80 years or more with acute or convalescent COVID-19. This chain connects TRBV5-6 to TRBJ2-7; TRBD1 agrees at 7 bases. The CDR3 reads CASSFGTVYEQYF. CDR3 DNA sequence: TGTGCCAGCAGCTTTGGGACAGTCTACGAGCAGTACTTC.